One TCR beta chain is described in this entry. Germline trimming cut 4 bases from V and 6 bases from J; bases unmatched to any gene: 6. CDR1 and CDR2 (germline): SGHRS, YFSETQ. This CDR3 region has 15 residues. The assay was immunoSEQ multiplex PCR, and TCRdb's table has in-frame clones only and misses some. Counted here are 25,000 to 30,000 clones, roughly nine tenths occurring once; the ten biggest clones make up about 16%. The data stem from a study of OX40 agonist ivuxolimab in advanced cancers. Background on the study: The study treated patients with ivuxolimab, an agonistic anti-OX40 (CD134) antibody.

V usage is TRBV5-1 and J usage is TRBJ2-1; 11 bases line up with TRBD2. The sequencing here drew on CD4+ or CD8+ T cells sorted from blood, taken in a trial of the OX40 agonist ivuxolimab. This TCR came from an adult with an advanced solid tumor such as melanoma, head and neck, liver or kidney cancer. The CDR3: CASSPTSGDSNEQFF. The CDR3 bases are TGCGCCAGCAGCCCGACTAGCGGGGATTCCAATGAGCAGTTCTTC.